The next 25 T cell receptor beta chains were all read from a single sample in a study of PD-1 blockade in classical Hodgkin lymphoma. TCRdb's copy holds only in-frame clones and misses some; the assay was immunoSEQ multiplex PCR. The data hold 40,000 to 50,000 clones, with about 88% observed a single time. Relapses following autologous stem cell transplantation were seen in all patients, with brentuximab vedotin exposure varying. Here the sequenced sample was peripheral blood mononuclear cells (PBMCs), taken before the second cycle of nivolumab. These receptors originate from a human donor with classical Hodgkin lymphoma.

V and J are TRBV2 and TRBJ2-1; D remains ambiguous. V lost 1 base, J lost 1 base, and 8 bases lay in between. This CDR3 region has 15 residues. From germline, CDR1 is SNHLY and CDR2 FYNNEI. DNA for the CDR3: TGTGCCAGCAGTGAAGAGGGCCTTTCCTACAATGAGCAGTTCTTC. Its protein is CASSEEGLSYNEQFF.

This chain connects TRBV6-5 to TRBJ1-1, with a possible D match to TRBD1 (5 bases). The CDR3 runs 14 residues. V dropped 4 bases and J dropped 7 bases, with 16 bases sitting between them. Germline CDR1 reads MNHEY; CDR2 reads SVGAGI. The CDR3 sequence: CASSWFLTASEAFF. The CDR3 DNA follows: TGTGCCAGCAGTTGGTTCCTGACAGCGAGTGAAGCTTTCTTT.

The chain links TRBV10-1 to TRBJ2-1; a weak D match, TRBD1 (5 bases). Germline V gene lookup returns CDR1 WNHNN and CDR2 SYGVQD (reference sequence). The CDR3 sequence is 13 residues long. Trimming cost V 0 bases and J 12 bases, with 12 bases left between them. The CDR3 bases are TGCGCCAGCAGTGAGTCAGGGGTAATTTTGCAGTTCTTC. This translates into CASSESGVILQFF.

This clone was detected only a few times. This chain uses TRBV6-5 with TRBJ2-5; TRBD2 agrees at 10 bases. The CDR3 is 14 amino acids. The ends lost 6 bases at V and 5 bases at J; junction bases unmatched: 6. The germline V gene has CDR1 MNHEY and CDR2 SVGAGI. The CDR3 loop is CASRSGGASETQYF. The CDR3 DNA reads TGTGCCAGCAGGAGCGGGGGGGCGTCCGAGACCCAGTACTTC.

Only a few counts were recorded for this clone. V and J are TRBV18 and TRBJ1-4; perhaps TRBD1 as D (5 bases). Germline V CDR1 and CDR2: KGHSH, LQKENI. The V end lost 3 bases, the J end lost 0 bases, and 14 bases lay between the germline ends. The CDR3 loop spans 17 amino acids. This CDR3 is CASSPVGLGATNEKLFF. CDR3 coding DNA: TGTGCCAGCTCACCGGTGGGGTTAGGGGCAACTAATGAAAAACTGTTTTTT.

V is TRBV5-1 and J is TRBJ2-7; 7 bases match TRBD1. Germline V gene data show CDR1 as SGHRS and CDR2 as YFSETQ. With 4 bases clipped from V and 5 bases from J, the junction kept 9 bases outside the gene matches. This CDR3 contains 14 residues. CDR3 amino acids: CASSPPNTGDEQYF. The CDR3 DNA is TGCGCCAGCAGCCCACCGAATACAGGGGACGAGCAGTACTTC.

In DNA, the CDR3 is TGTGCCAGCAGTAGAGCTCTGACTGTAAATGAAAAACTGTTTTTT. Encoded protein: CASSRALTVNEKLFF. V and J are TRBV6-5 and TRBJ1-4; D uncertain. The V gene's germline CDR1 is MNHEY and CDR2 SVGAGI. V gave up 5 bases and J gave up 5 bases, with 15 bases separating them. The CDR3 spans 15 residues.

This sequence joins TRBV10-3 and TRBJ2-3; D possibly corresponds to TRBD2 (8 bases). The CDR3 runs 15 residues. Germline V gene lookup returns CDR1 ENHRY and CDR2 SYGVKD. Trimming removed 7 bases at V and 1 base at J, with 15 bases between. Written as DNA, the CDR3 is TGTGCCATCAAAAGGGGGCGGGAGGGCACAGATACGCAGTATTTT. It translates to CAIKRGREGTDTQYF.

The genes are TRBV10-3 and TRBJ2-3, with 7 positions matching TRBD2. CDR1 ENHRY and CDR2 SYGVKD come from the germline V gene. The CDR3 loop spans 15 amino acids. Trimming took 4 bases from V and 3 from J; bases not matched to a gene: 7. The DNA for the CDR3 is TGTGCCATCAGTGGGGGCAGGGAGGGAACAGATACGCAGTATTTT. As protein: CAISGGREGTDTQYF.

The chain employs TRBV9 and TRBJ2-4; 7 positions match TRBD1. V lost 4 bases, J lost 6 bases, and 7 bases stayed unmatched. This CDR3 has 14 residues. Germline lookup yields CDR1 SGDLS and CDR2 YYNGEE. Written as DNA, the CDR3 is TGTGCCAGCAGCCTAGGACAGGATGCAAACATTCAGTACTTC. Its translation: CASSLGQDANIQYF. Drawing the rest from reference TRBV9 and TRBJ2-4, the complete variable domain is DSGVTQTPKHLITATGQRVTLRCSPRSGDLSVYWYQQSLDQGLQFLIQYYNGEERAKGNILERFSAQQFPDLHSELNLSSLELGDSALYFCASSLGQDANIQYFGAGTRLSVL.

CDR3 bases: TGTGCCAGCGGACAGGTTGGGAATGAGCAGTTCTTC. Amino acid sequence: CASGQVGNEQFF. The genes are TRBV13 and TRBJ2-1; 7 positions match TRBD1. Germline values: CDR1 PRHDT, CDR2 FYEKMQ (reference sequence). With V trimmed by 8 bases and J by 7 bases, 5 bases remained unmatched. The CDR3 consists of 12 residues.

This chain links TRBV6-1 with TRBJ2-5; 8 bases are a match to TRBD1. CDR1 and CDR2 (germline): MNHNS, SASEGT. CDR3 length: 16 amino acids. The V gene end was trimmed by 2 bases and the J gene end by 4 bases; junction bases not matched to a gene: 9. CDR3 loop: CASSESVRGHRETQYF. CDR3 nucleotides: TGTGCCAGCAGTGAATCGGTCAGGGGGCATCGAGAGACCCAGTACTTC.

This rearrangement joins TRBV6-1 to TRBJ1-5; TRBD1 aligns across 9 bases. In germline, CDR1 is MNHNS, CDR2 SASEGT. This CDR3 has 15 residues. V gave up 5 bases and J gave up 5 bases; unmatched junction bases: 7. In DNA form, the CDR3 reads TGTGCCAGCAGTTCCCTAACAGGGGGCGATCAGCCCCAGCATTTT. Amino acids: CASSSLTGGDQPQHF.

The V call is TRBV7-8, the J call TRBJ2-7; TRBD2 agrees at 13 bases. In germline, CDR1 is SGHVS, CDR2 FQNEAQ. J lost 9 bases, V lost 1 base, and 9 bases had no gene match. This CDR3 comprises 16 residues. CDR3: CASSLGGLAGVFVQYF. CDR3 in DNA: TGTGCCAGCAGCTTAGGTGGACTAGCGGGAGTATTCGTGCAGTACTTC.

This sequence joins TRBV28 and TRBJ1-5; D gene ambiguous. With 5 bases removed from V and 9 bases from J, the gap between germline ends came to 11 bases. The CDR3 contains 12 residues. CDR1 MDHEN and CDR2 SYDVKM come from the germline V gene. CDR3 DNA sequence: TGTGCCAGCAGTCCTCCTCGAGGGCCCCAGCATTTT. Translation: CASSPPRGPQHF.

CDR3 amino acids: CASRTGQSTGELFF. The CDR3, as DNA: TGCGCCAGCAGGACGGGACAATCCACCGGGGAGCTGTTTTTT. The chain is built from TRBV10-2 and TRBJ2-2, with D possibly being TRBD1 (6 bases). The CDR3 sequence is 14 residues long. The ends were cut back, 6 bases at V and 4 bases at J, with 12 bases in the middle. Germline CDR1 WSHSY, CDR2 SAAADI.

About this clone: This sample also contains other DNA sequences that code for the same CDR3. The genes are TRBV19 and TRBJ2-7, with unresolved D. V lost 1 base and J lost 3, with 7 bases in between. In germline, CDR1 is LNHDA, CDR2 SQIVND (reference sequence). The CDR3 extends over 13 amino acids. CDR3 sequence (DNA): TGTGCCAGTAGTATAGTCGGCGGCTACGAGCAGTACTTC. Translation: CASSIVGGYEQYF.

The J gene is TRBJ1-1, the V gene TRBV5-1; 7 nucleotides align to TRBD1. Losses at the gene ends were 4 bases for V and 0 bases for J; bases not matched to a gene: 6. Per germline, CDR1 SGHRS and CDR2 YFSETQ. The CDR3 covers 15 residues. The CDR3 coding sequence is TGCGCCAGCAGCACCGGACAGGCCCTGAACACTGAAGCTTTCTTT. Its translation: CASSTGQALNTEAFF. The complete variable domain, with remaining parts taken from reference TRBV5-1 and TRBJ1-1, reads KAGVTQTPRYLIKTRGQQVTLSCSPISGHRSVSWYQQTPGQGLQFLFEYFSETQRNKGNFPGRFSGRQFSNSRSEMNVSTLELGDSALYLCASSTGQALNTEAFFGQGTRLTVV.

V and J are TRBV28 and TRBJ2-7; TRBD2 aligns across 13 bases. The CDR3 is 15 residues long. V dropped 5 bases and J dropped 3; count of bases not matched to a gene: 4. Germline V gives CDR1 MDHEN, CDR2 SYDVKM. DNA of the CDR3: TGTGCCAGCAGTCCCAGACTAGCGGGGGGCTACGAGCAGTACTTC. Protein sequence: CASSPRLAGGYEQYF.

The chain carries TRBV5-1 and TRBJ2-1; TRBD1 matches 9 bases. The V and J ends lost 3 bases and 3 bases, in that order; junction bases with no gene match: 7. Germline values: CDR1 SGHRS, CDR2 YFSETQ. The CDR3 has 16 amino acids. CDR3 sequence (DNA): TGCGCCAGCAGCTCTCTACAGGGGGCGAACTACAATGAGCAGTTCTTC. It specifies CASSSLQGANYNEQFF.

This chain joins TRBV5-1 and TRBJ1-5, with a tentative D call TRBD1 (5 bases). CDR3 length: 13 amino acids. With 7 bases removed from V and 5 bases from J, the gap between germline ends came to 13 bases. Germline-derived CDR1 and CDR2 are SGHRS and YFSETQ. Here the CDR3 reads CASALGGDQPQHF. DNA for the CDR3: TGCGCCAGCGCCCTCGGGGGGGATCAGCCCCAGCATTTT.

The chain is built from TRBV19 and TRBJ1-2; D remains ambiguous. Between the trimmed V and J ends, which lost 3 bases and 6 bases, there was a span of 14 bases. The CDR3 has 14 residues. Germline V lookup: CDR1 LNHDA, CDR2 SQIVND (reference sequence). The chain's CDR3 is CASSMYSLINGYTF. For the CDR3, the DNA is TGTGCCAGTAGTATGTATTCCCTTATTAATGGCTACACCTTC.

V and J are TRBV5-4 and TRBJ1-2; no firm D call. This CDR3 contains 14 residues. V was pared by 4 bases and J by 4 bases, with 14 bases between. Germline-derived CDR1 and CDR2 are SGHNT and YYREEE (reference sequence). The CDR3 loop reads CASSNPAESYGYTF. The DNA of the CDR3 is TGTGCCAGCAGCAATCCCGCGGAGTCCTATGGCTACACCTTC.

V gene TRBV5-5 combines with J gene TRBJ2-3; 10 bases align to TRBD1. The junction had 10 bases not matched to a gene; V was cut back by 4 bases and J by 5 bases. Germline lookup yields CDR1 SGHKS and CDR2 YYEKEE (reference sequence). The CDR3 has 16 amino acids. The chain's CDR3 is CASSAAGTGVLDTQYF. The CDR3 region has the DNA TGTGCCAGCAGCGCTGCCGGGACAGGGGTACTAGATACGCAGTATTTT.

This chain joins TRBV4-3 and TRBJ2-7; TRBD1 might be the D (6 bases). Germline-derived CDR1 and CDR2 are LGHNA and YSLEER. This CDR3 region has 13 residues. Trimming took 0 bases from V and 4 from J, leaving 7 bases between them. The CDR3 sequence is CASSQDRGYEQYF. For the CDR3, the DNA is TGCGCCAGCAGCCAAGATAGGGGGTACGAGCAGTACTTC.